This T cell receptor beta chain emerged from a study of OX40 agonist ivuxolimab in advanced cancers. Turning to the study itself: An anti-OX40 (CD134) antibody with agonistic activity, ivuxolimab, was administered to patients.

The germline gives CDR1 MGHRA, CDR2 YSYEKL. J lost 0 bases, V lost 3 bases, and 4 bases had no gene match. This CDR3 region has 16 residues. Produced via immunoSEQ multiplex PCR; TCRdb's table is partial and in-frame only. The sample comprises around 15,000 clones, 77% of which are singletons, and more than 30% rests with the top ten. This chain links TRBV4-1 with TRBJ2-1; 8 nucleotides agree with TRBD2. The sequence derives from an adult with an advanced solid tumor such as melanoma, head and neck, liver or kidney cancer. This specimen was CD4+ or CD8+ T cells sorted from blood, taken in a trial of the OX40 agonist ivuxolimab. This CDR3 is CASSHVAGSSYNEQFF. In nucleotides, the CDR3 is TGCGCCAGCAGCCACGTAGCGGGAAGCTCCTACAATGAGCAGTTCTTC.